The sequence of this TCR beta chain was determined in a study of T cells in Graves' hyperthyroidism and ophthalmopathy. The CDR3 regions of TCR beta were amplified from RNA transcripts. The HTBI set primed first-round TCR CDR3 RT-PCR. TCRdb re-analysed the multiplex PCR reads in MiXCR, keeping a single row per CDR3 protein. The sample contains nearly 600,000 distinct CDR3 sequences, 14% of which appear only once. This clonotype has a count of ten or more. Its specificity is unknown. Patients were aged 18 to 65, had disease duration under 2 months, and had newly diagnosed hyperthyroidism. Researchers barred patients who had uncontrolled infection, other autoimmune disease, pregnancy or lactation. Source material for PBMCs was 10 ml fresh peripheral blood. General study points: Most clonotypes expanded in thyroid above 0.001 were likewise present in blood.

The sequenced material came from blood. This receptor was obtained from a woman in her 30s with Graves' hyperthyroidism that later progressed to Graves' ophthalmopathy.

The chain's CDR3 is CASIRNDRRTNYGYTF. For the CDR3, the DNA is TGTGCCAGCATCAGAAATGACAGGCGGACTAACTATGGCTACACCTTC. The chain couples TRBV12-3 or TRBV12-4 to TRBJ1-2, with a weak D call TRBD1 (6 bases). V was trimmed by 7 bases and J by 0 bases, leaving 18 bases between them. The CDR3 is made up of 16 amino acids.